Shown below are 20 T cell receptor beta chains from a single sample sequenced in a study of post-analysis software for immune sequencing data (dated by TCRdb to between 2014 and 2016). General study outcomes and caveats: Significantly higher frequencies in patients than in controls were found for about 5 TRBV segments, including TRBV5-6, TRBV5-1 and TRBV20-1.

These receptors have no known antigen. The library was made by PCR. TCRdb records Illumina HiSeq 2500 as the sequencer. To reduce PCR and sequencing biases, unique molecular identifiers were built into the TCR beta cDNA libraries. Using fastp trimming at Q25 and MiXCR clonotype assembly, TCRdb reanalyzed the public sequencing data and kept in-frame beta chains. Each record represents a unique CDR3 protein, reported with the most common genes and DNA among its rows. For this sample the table gives about 540,000 distinct CDR3 sequences, of which 34% were detected only once. The ten top clones hold around 5.9% of the sample. Sequencing was performed on blood. The receptors shown here come from a girl younger than 18 with multiple sclerosis.

V is TRBV12-3 or TRBV12-4 and J is TRBJ1-5, with TRBD1 as a possible D gene (5 bases). The CDR3 contains 14 residues. The germline V and J ends were trimmed by 5 bases and 5 bases, with 13 bases remaining between them. The CDR3 region is CASSLQGIDQPQHF. CDR3 in DNA: TGTGCCAGCAGTCTCCAGGGAATAGATCAGCCCCAGCATTTT.

There are a few counts of this clonotype. The CDR3: CASSFGGPEETQYF. In DNA, the CDR3 is TGTGCCAGCAGTTTTGGGGGGCCCGAAGAGACCCAGTACTTC. This chain joins TRBV6-5 and TRBJ2-5; tentatively, D is TRBD1 or TRBD2 (6 bases each). CDR1 and CDR2 (germline): MNHEY, SVGAGI. The CDR3 is 14 residues long. V shed 4 bases and J shed 3 bases, with 12 bases lying between them.

This clonotype has at least ten counts. The chain employs TRBV15 and TRBJ2-3; 7 nucleotides match TRBD1. Unmatched junction bases numbered 3, after V lost 3 bases and J lost 0 bases. The CDR3 totals 15 residues. The germline CDR1 and CDR2 sequences are LNHNV and YYDKDF (reference sequence). The DNA of the CDR3 is TGTGCCACCAGCAGGGACAGGTCTAGCACAGATACGCAGTATTTT. It specifies CATSRDRSSTDTQYF.

On this clonotype itself: One junction end disagrees with the germline gene, perhaps due to a read error. The genes are TRBV7-9 and TRBJ2-6; a possible D gene is TRBD1 (6 bases). CDR1 and CDR2 (germline): SEHNR, FQNEAQ (reference sequence). The CDR3 consists of 15 residues. CDR3 residues: CASSFQGSGANVPTF. Here the CDR3 DNA reads TGTGCCAGCAGCTTCCAGGGGTCTGGGGCCAACGTCCCGACTTTC.

This clonotype was recorded only once. The chain carries TRBV12-3 or TRBV12-4 and TRBJ1-4, with 10 bases fitting TRBD1. This CDR3 is built from 16 residues. V lost 5 bases to trimming and J lost 8 bases; unmatched junction nucleotides: 11. CDR3 in amino acids: CASSGTGVVYGEKLFF. CDR3 bases: TGTGCCAGCAGTGGGACAGGGGTGGTTTACGGGGAAAAACTGTTTTTT.

Ten or more counts support this clonotype. This chain connects TRBV6-4 to TRBJ1-5, with 8 bases fitting TRBD1. The J segment lost 4 bases and the V segment lost 6 bases, leaving 8 bases of the junction unmatched. The V gene's germline CDR1 is MRHNA and CDR2 SNTAGT. The length of the CDR3 is 15 residues. CDR3 nucleotides: TGTGCCAGCAGCGAAGGACAGGGAGGGAATCAGCCCCAGCATTTT. It codes for CASSEGQGGNQPQHF.

This sequence joins TRBV7-2 and TRBJ1-2; 7 nucleotides align to TRBD1. CDR3 size: 13 residues. V lost 4 bases and J lost 6; bases outside the gene matches: 5. Germline V gene lookup returns CDR1 SGHTA and CDR2 FQGNSA. The CDR3 loop reads CASSSFQGDGYTF. For the CDR3, the DNA is TGTGCCAGCAGCTCCTTCCAGGGGGATGGCTACACCTTC.

This clonotype was detected many times. This chain uses TRBV5-1 with TRBJ2-1, with TRBD1 matching 7 bases. The CDR3 covers 14 residues. V lost 3 bases, J lost 7 bases, and 7 bases stayed unmatched. Germline V CDR1 and CDR2: SGHRS, YFSETQ. CDR3 nucleotide sequence: TGCGCCAGCAGCTCGGGACAGACCCTGAATGAGCAGTTCTTC. Amino acid sequence: CASSSGQTLNEQFF. The whole variable domain, filled in from reference TRBV5-1 and TRBJ2-1, reads KAGVTQTPRYLIKTRGQQVTLSCSPISGHRSVSWYQQTPGQGLQFLFEYFSETQRNKGNFPGRFSGRQFSNSRSEMNVSTLELGDSALYLCASSSGQTLNEQFFGPGTRLTVL.

The V gene is TRBV3-1, the J gene TRBJ1-5, with a tentative D call TRBD1 (5 bases). Germline CDR1 is LGHDT and CDR2 is YNNKEL (reference sequence). CDR3 length equals 13 residues. Trimming left V 3 bases short and J 9 bases short, with 12 bases between. CDR3: CASSQGRGTPQHF. In DNA, the CDR3 is TGTGCCAGCAGCCAGGGAAGGGGTACGCCCCAGCATTTT.

The chain carries TRBV12-3 or TRBV12-4 and TRBJ1-4; 9 bases align to TRBD1. After removal of 8 bases from V and 5 bases from J, the junction contained 9 bases not matched to a gene. The CDR3 loop spans 15 amino acids. The CDR3 protein is CASRPTGGGNEKLFF. CDR3 bases: TGTGCCAGCCGACCTACAGGGGGCGGAAATGAAAAACTGTTTTTT.

V is TRBV25-1 and J is TRBJ1-1; no firm D call. The germline CDR1 and CDR2 sequences are MGHDK and SYGVNS. V shed 5 bases and J shed 1 base, with 20 bases lying between them. The CDR3 has 17 residues. CDR3 DNA sequence: TGTGCCAGCAGTAGTGGGCCCCTAACAATACCGAACACTGAAGCTTTCTTT. Its protein product is CASSSGPLTIPNTEAFF.

This clonotype was detected only a few times. The chain links TRBV12-3 or TRBV12-4 to TRBJ1-2, with no clear D. This CDR3 is 10 amino acids long. V lost 7 bases and J 7 bases, leaving 7 bases between the germline ends. The CDR3 DNA is TGTGCCAGCAACCCTGGTGGCTACACCTTC. Its protein product is CASNPGGYTF.

J is TRBJ1-6 and V is TRBV5-8; D unclear. Germline CDR1 SGHTS, CDR2 YDEGEE. CDR3 size: 14 residues. The germline V and J ends were trimmed by 0 bases and 13 bases, with 14 bases remaining between them. CDR3 loop: CASSLESRAGPLHF. The CDR3 bases are TGTGCCAGCAGCTTGGAGTCGCGTGCTGGGCCCCTCCACTTT. Combining the CDR3 with reference TRBV5-8 and TRBJ1-6 gives the whole variable domain EAGVTQSPTHLIKTRGQQATLRCSPISGHTSVYWYQQALGLGLQFLLWYDEGEERNRGNFPPRFSGRQFPNYSSELNVNALELEDSALYLCASSLESRAGPLHFGNGTRLTVT.

This clonotype was seen only a few times. This chain connects TRBV6-5 to TRBJ2-1; 8 bases match TRBD2. Trimming at V came to 5 bases and at J to 8 bases, leaving 11 bases not matched to a gene. CDR3 length equals 15 residues. The germline V gene has CDR1 MNHEY and CDR2 SVGAGI. CDR3 DNA sequence: TGTGCCAGCAGTCGGGGGGGGGCCGTTTACGATGAGCAGTTCTTC. Its protein is CASSRGGAVYDEQFF.

V gene TRBV5-6 combines with J gene TRBJ1-4; TRBD1 might be the D (5 bases). The V end lost 4 bases, the J end lost 4 bases, and 11 bases lay between the germline ends. The CDR3 consists of 14 residues. Germline CDR1 reads SGHDT; CDR2 reads YYEEEE. The CDR3 spells CASSPGGDNEKLFF. In DNA, the CDR3 is TGTGCCAGCAGCCCAGGAGGGGATAATGAAAAACTGTTTTTT. Combining the CDR3 with reference TRBV5-6 and TRBJ1-4 gives the whole variable domain DAGVTQSPTHLIKTRGQQVTLRCSPKSGHDTVSWYQQALGQGPQFIFQYYEEEERQRGNFPDRFSGHQFPNYSSELNVNALLLGDSALYLCASSPGGDNEKLFFGSGTQLSVL.

This chain joins TRBV7-9 and TRBJ1-2, with D perhaps matching TRBD1 (6 bases). CDR3 size: 12 residues. The germline CDR1 and CDR2 sequences are SEHNR and FQNEAQ (reference sequence). CDR3 nucleotides: TGTGCTGAACAGGGAGAAAGTGATGGCTACACCTTC. Its protein is CAEQGESDGYTF.

This clonotype was counted at least ten times. This rearrangement joins TRBV9 to TRBJ2-7, with D possibly matching TRBD2 (5 bases). From germline, CDR1 is SGDLS and CDR2 YYNGEE. V dropped 4 bases and J dropped 2 bases, with 7 bases sitting between them. This CDR3 is built from 12 residues. The CDR3 nucleotides read TGTGCCAGCAGCCCGAGGGCCTACGAGCAGTACTTC. Amino acids: CASSPRAYEQYF.

The rearrangement uses TRBV6-1 and TRBJ1-2; D is ambiguous. The CDR3 runs to 15 residues. Between the trimmed V and J ends, which lost 4 bases and 2 bases, there was a span of 14 bases. CDR1 is MNHNS, CDR2 SASEGT, per germline. CDR3 DNA: TGTGCCAGCAGTGGTCGATTGAACGTCAACTATGGCTACACCTTC. Translating gives CASSGRLNVNYGYTF.

This chain connects TRBV6-5 to TRBJ1-3, with no clear D. Germline V lookup: CDR1 MNHEY, CDR2 SVGAGI. The CDR3 length is 12 residues. Trimming removed 5 bases at V and 4 bases at J, with 6 bases between. The CDR3, as DNA: TGTGCCAGCAGTAGTACCGGAAACACCATATATTTT. Protein product: CASSSTGNTIYF.

The V call is TRBV4-1, the J call TRBJ2-4; 7 nucleotides agree with TRBD1. Unmatched junction bases numbered 14, after V lost 4 bases and J lost 5 bases. The CDR3 has 17 residues. Per the germline V gene, CDR1 is MGHRA and CDR2 is YSYEKL. CDR3: CASSRDRFGTDQNIQYF. DNA for the CDR3: TGCGCCAGCAGCCGAGATAGGTTCGGGACAGACCAAAACATTCAGTACTTC.